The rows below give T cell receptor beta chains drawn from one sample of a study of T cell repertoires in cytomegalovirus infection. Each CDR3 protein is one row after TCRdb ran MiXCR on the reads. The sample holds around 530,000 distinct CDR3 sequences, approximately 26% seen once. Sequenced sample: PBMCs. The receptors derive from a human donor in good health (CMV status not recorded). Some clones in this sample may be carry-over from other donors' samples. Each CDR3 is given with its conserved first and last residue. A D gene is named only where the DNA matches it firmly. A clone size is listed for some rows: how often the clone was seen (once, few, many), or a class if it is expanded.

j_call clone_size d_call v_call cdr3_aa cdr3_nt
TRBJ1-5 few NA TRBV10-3 CAISERRENQPQHF TGTGCCATCAGTGAGAGGAGGGAGAATCAGCCCCAGCATTTT
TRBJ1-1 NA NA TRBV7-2 CASSPSWGETEAFF TGTGCCAGCAGCCCGTCGTGGGGAGAAACTGAAGCTTTCTTT
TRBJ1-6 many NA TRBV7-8 CASSLSQSGGSPLHF TGTGCCAGCAGCTTATCGCAGTCCGGCGGCTCACCCCTCCACTTT
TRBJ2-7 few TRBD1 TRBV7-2 CASSDRTGRSYEQYF TGTGCCAGCAGCGATAGGACAGGGCGCTCCTACGAGCAGTACTTC
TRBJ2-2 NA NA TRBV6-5 CASRSVGELFF TGTGCCAGCAGAAGTGTCGGGGAGCTGTTTTTT
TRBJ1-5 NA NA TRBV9 CASSADGRGQPQHF TGTGCCAGCAGCGCGGACGGGAGAGGTCAGCCCCAGCATTTT
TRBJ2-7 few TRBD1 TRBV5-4 CASSVGQGVNSYEQYF TGTGCCAGCAGCGTGGGACAGGGGGTGAACTCCTACGAGCAGTACTTC
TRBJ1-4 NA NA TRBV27 CAPGVDEKLFF TGTGCCCCAGGGGTCGACGAAAAACTGTTTTTT
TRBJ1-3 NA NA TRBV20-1 CSASYMASGGNTIYF TGCAGTGCTAGTTACATGGCATCGGGAGGAAACACCATATATTTT
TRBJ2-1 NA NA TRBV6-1 CASDRIRSYNEQFF TGTGCCAGCGACAGGATTAGGTCCTACAATGAGCAGTTCTTC
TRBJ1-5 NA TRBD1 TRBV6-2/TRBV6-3 CASSYLFGTGGLSQPQHF TGTGCCAGCAGTTACCTTTTCGGGACAGGGGGTTTAAGTCAGCCCCAGCATTTT
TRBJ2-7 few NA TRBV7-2 CASSLTRQGAHEQYF TGTGCCAGCAGCCTAACGCGGCAGGGAGCACACGAGCAGTACTTC
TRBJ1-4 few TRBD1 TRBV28 CASSFLGGDEKLFF TGTGCCAGCAGTTTTCTAGGGGGCGATGAAAAACTGTTTTTT
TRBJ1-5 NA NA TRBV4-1 CASSQEVQSNQPQHF TGCGCCAGCAGCCAAGAGGTCCAGAGCAATCAGCCCCAGCATTTT
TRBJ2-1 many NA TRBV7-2 CASSPFVGEQFF TGTGCCAGCAGCCCGTTCGTGGGTGAGCAGTTCTTC
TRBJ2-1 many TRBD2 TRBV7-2 CASSWRSGRAYNEQFF TGTGCCAGCAGCTGGCGTAGCGGGAGGGCCTACAATGAGCAGTTCTTC
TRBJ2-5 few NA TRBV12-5 CASGLGQADDQETQYF TGTGCTAGTGGTTTAGGGCAGGCGGATGACCAAGAGACCCAGTACTTC
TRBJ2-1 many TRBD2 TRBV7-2 CASSLASRREFNEQFF TGTGCCAGCAGCTTAGCGAGTAGGCGGGAGTTCAATGAGCAGTTCTTC
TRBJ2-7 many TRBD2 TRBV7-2 CASSLGLAGGYEQYF TGTGCCAGCAGCTTGGGACTAGCGGGAGGGTACGAGCAGTACTTC
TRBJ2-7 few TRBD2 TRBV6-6 CASSHLPEGLAVYEQYF TGTGCCAGCAGTCACCTACCCGAGGGACTAGCGGTCTACGAGCAGTACTTC
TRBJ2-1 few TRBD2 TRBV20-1 CSARRAGGNEQFF TGCAGTGCTAGGAGGGCGGGAGGGAATGAGCAGTTCTTC
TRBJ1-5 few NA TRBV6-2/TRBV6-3 CASGERSNQPQHF TGTGCCAGCGGGGAACGAAGCAATCAGCCCCAGCATTTT
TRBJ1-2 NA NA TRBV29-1 CSVAHPHYGYTF TGCAGCGTTGCTCACCCCCACTATGGCTACACCTTC
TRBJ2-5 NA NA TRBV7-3 CASSLRAETQYF TGTGCCAGCAGCTTACGAGCGGAGACCCAGTACTTC
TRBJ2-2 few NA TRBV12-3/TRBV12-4 CASTDFAGRTGELFF TGTGCAAGCACGGACTTTGCGGGAAGGACCGGGGAGCTGTTTTTT
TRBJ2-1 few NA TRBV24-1 CATSDLSGDGYNEQFF TGTGCCACCAGTGATTTGAGTGGTGATGGATACAATGAGCAGTTCTTC
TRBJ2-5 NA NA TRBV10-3 CATRSAGRETQYF TGTGCCACCCGAAGCGCGGGGAGAGAGACCCAGTACTTC
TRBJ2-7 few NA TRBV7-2 CASSLSGTVYEQYF TGTGCCAGCAGCTTATCCGGGACGGTCTACGAGCAGTACTTC
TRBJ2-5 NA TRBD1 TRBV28 CASSFGQGEGETQYF TGTGCCAGCAGTTTTGGACAGGGGGAGGGAGAGACCCAGTACTTC
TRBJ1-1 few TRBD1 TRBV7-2 CASSHYKMTGEAFF TGTGCCAGCAGCCACTATAAAATGACAGGGGAAGCTTTCTTT
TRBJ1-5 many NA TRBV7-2 CASSLADTRNQPQHF TGTGCCAGCAGCTTAGCGGACACGCGAAATCAGCCCCAGCATTTT
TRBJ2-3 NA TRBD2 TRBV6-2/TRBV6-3 CASRDIAGVPRADTQYF TGTGCCAGCAGAGATATAGCGGGAGTGCCTCGCGCAGATACGCAGTATTTT
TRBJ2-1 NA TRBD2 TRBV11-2 CASSRGGGLSNEQFF TGTGCCAGCAGCCGTGGGGGAGGGCTCAGCAATGAGCAGTTCTTC
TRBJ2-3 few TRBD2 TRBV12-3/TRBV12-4 CASRGSGLAGPNAPAVTQYF TGTGCCAGCAGGGGATCGGGACTAGCGGGACCAAATGCCCCGGCAGTAACGCAGTATTTT
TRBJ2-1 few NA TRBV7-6 CASSLGSGDRYNEQFF TGTGCCAGCAGCTTAGGCTCTGGCGATCGATACAATGAGCAGTTCTTC
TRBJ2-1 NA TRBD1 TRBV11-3 CASSPSGGQGAHEQFF TGTGCCAGCAGCCCGTCGGGGGGACAGGGGGCCCATGAGCAGTTCTTC
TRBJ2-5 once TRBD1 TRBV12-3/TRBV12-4 CASSPQGRGETQYF TGTGCCAGCAGCCCCCAAGGCAGGGGGGAGACCCAGTACTTC
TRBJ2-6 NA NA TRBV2 CASSDRGSGANVLTF TGTGCCAGCAGCGACCGGGGCTCTGGGGCCAACGTCCTGACTTTC
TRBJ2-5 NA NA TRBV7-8 CASSFVRERRQETQYF TGTGCCAGCAGCTTTGTACGGGAGAGGAGGCAAGAGACCCAGTACTTC
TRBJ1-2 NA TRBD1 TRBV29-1 CSVEQGVYGYTF TGCAGCGTTGAACAGGGGGTGTATGGCTACACCTTC
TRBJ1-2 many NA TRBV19 CASSASGTLYGYTF TGTGCCAGTAGTGCGTCAGGTACTCTTTATGGCTACACCTTC
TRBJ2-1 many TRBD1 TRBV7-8 CASSPWDRSYNEQFF TGTGCCAGCAGCCCTTGGGACAGGTCTTACAATGAGCAGTTCTTC
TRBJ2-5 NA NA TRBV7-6 CASSLDRTYQETQYF TGTGCCAGCAGCTTAGATCGCACGTACCAAGAGACCCAGTACTTC
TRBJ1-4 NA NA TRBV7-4 CASWSTATNEKLFF TGTGCCAGCTGGTCCACGGCAACTAATGAAAAACTGTTTTTT
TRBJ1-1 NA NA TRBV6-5 CASREQPNTEAFF TGTGCCAGCAGGGAACAGCCGAACACTGAAGCTTTCTTT
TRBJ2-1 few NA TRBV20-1 CSANSPAGTYNEQFF TGCAGTGCTAACAGCCCGGCGGGTACCTACAATGAGCAGTTCTTC
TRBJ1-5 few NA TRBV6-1 CASSEDQVRAQHF TGTGCCAGCAGTGAAGACCAGGTCCGGGCCCAGCATTTT
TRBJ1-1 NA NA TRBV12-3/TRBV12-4 CATHRRPNTEAFF TGTGCTACCCATAGAAGACCGAACACTGAAGCTTTCTTT